This entry lists 18 T cell receptor beta chains sequenced from one sample in a study of shared clonotypes between healthy human individuals. Data came from immunoSEQ multiplex PCR; TCRdb stores just in-frame clones and leaves some out. The data show around 1.1 million clones, approximately 77% seen once. Sequences were obtained from memory CD4+ T cells from PBMCs. Subset of the sample: CD45RA-negative fraction. These receptor sequences come from a man aged 18 to 29 in good health. Some clones in this sample may be carry-over from other donors' samples.

V gene TRBV4-3 combines with J gene TRBJ1-2; D remains unclear. CDR1 is LGHNA, CDR2 YSLEER, per germline. The CDR3 runs 14 residues. Trimming cost V 0 bases and J 5 bases, with 10 bases left between them. In nucleotides, the CDR3 is TGCGCCAGCAGCCAAGAGTACAGTCTTTATGGCTACACCTTC. This gives the protein CASSQEYSLYGYTF.

The V call is TRBV7-3, the J call TRBJ2-1, with 15 bases that match TRBD2. With V trimmed by 5 bases and J by 9 bases, 5 bases remained unmatched. CDR3 size: 15 residues. Germline lookup yields CDR1 SGHTA and CDR2 FQGTGA. The CDR3 DNA is TGTGCCAGCAGCCCCGGACTAGCGGGAGGGGGTGAGCAGTTCTTC. Translated, it gives CASSPGLAGGGEQFF.

V and J are TRBV30 and TRBJ2-2; TRBD1 matches at 9 bases. Germline V CDR1 and CDR2: GTSNPN, SVGIG (reference sequence). The length of the CDR3 is 15 residues. After removal of 4 bases from V and 6 bases from J, the junction contained 9 bases not matched to a gene. The CDR3 loop is CAWNGKQGAAGELFF. The CDR3 DNA sequence: TGTGCCTGGAATGGCAAACAGGGGGCCGCCGGGGAGCTGTTTTTT.

The chain couples TRBV19 to TRBJ1-5; no reliable D call. Trimming shortened V by 10 bases and J by 4 bases, and 17 bases separated the two germline ends. The CDR3 loop spans 14 amino acids. CDR1 and CDR2 from the germline V gene are LNHDA and SQIVND (reference sequence). The CDR3 nucleotides read TGTGCCACCAAGGGCGGGTCCTCAAATCAGCCCCAGCATTTT. This gives the protein CATKGGSSNQPQHF.

This clone was detected a few times. Within the sample, other DNA sequences also encode this same CDR3. The rearrangement links TRBV9 to TRBJ2-2; 11 positions match TRBD2. This CDR3 comprises 17 residues. CDR1 and CDR2 from the germline V gene are SGDLS and YYNGEE. The junction had 8 bases not matched to a gene; V was cut back by 4 bases and J by 3 bases. The CDR3 region has the DNA TGTGCCAGCAGCCCGAGGGGGGGACTAGCGGACACCGGGGAGCTGTTTTTT. Protein sequence: CASSPRGGLADTGELFF.

In this sample, this clone turned up a few times. V usage is TRBV28 and J usage is TRBJ1-2; a possible D gene is TRBD1 (6 bases). V lost 6 bases to trimming and J lost 8 bases, with 16 bases between them. CDR1 is MDHEN and CDR2 is SYDVKM in the germline V gene. This CDR3 is 13 amino acids long. CDR3 bases: TGTGCCAGCAGCGTAGGGGGGGCTAACGGCTACACCTTC. It specifies CASSVGGANGYTF.

This clone was seen a few times. The V call is TRBV6-6, the J call TRBJ2-1; D uncertain. The V and J ends lost 6 bases and 8 bases respectively, with 14 bases between them. Germline-derived CDR1 and CDR2 are MNHNY and SVGAGI (reference sequence). This CDR3 has 13 residues. CDR3 DNA sequence: TGTGCCAGCAGCGTGCCCCCTAGGTATGAGCAGTTCTTC. This encodes CASSVPPRYEQFF.

The chain combines TRBV5-6 with TRBJ1-3; 7 bases are shared with TRBD1. The CDR3 totals 14 residues. The V segment lost 4 bases and the J segment 4 bases; nucleotides outside the gene matches: 5. CDR1 SGHDT and CDR2 YYEEEE come from the germline V gene. The CDR3 region is CASSLEDRGNTIYF. The CDR3 DNA follows: TGTGCCAGCAGCCTTGAGGACAGGGGAAACACCATATATTTT.

The chain carries TRBV2 and TRBJ2-7, with 13 positions matching TRBD2. The CDR3 runs 15 residues. J was trimmed by 4 bases and V by 3 bases; bases with no gene match: 3. Germline lookup yields CDR1 SNHLY and CDR2 FYNNEI. The CDR3 bases are TGTGCCAGCAGTGAGACTAGCGGGAGGACATACGAGCAGTACTTC. It codes for CASSETSGRTYEQYF.

The chain is built from TRBV6-6 and TRBJ2-5; D remains ambiguous. This CDR3 has 13 amino acids. The V end lost 6 bases, the J end lost 3 bases, and 11 bases lay between the germline ends. From germline, CDR1 is MNHNY and CDR2 SVGAGI (reference sequence). CDR3: CASSHSLEETQYF. The DNA for the CDR3 is TGTGCCAGCAGCCACAGCCTGGAAGAGACCCAGTACTTC.

The rearrangement joins TRBV5-1 to TRBJ1-1; 8 bases agree with TRBD1. V gave up 0 bases and J gave up 8 bases; unmatched junction bases: 6. Germline assignment: CDR1 SGHRS and CDR2 YFSETQ. CDR3 length: 14 residues. The CDR3 DNA reads as TGCGCCAGCAGCTTGGACACCGGGACAGGAGAAGCTTTCTTT. It is translated as CASSLDTGTGEAFF.

The chain couples TRBV9 to TRBJ2-5; the D is unclear. Per the germline V gene, CDR1 is SGDLS and CDR2 is YYNGEE. Trimming left V 3 bases short and J 5 bases short, with 17 bases between. The CDR3 is 15 residues long. This CDR3 reads CASSAHIFGLETQYF. DNA for the CDR3: TGTGCCAGCAGCGCCCACATCTTTGGGTTGGAGACCCAGTACTTC.

The chain couples TRBV2 to TRBJ2-1; 13 bases line up with TRBD2. This CDR3 is 15 amino acids long. The ends lost 6 bases at V and 4 bases at J; junction bases unmatched: 3. Germline V gives CDR1 SNHLY, CDR2 FYNNEI. CDR3 nucleotides: TGTGCCAGCAGGGAGACTAGCGGGAGGTACAATGAGCAGTTCTTC. Translating it yields CASRETSGRYNEQFF.

Details on this clone: The junction shows a germline mismatch at one end, possibly a read error. The V and J genes are TRBV2 and TRBJ2-7; D uncertain. The CDR3 contains 14 residues. CDR1 and CDR2 from the germline V gene are SNHLY and FYNNEI. CDR3 residues: CASISQQSSSEQYF. The CDR3 DNA sequence: TGTGCCAGCATCAGCCAGCAATCCTCCTCCGAGCAGTACTTC.

In the case of this clone: Distinct nucleotide sequences in the sample also encode this CDR3. The chain is built from TRBV7-9 and TRBJ2-7; D not resolved. Germline V gene sequence: CDR1 SEHNR, CDR2 FQNEAQ (reference sequence). This CDR3 is built from 12 residues. Between the trimmed V and J ends, which lost 7 bases and 2 bases, there was a span of 9 bases. The CDR3 nucleotides are TGTGCCAGCACGGGCGATGCCTACGAGCAGTACTTC. Its translation is CASTGDAYEQYF. The complete variable domain, with remaining parts taken from reference TRBV7-9 and TRBJ2-7, reads DTGVSQNPRHKITKRGQNVTFRCDPISEHNRLYWYRQTLGQGPEFLTYFQNEAQLEKSRLLSDRFSAERPKGSFSTLEIQRTEQGDSAMYLCASTGDAYEQYFGPGTRLTVT.

The V and J genes are TRBV6-1 and TRBJ2-1; no definite D call. Trimming pared 3 bases from V and 8 bases from J, leaving 8 bases between. CDR1 is MNHNS and CDR2 is SASEGT in the germline V gene. This CDR3 region has 12 residues. CDR3 amino acids: CASSEYQDEQFF. DNA for the CDR3: TGTGCCAGCAGTGAGTACCAGGATGAGCAGTTCTTC.

The chain joins TRBV5-4 to TRBJ2-3; D gene ambiguous. The V end was cut by 0 bases, the J end by 2 bases, with 7 bases between. The CDR3 is made up of 14 amino acids. Germline-derived CDR1 and CDR2 are SGHNT and YYREEE (reference sequence). The CDR3 coding sequence is TGTGCCAGCAGCTTGGATGCAGACACAGATACGCAGTATTTT. Protein: CASSLDADTDTQYF.

This clone was found a few times. The chain combines TRBV28 with TRBJ1-2; 9 bases align to TRBD1. Germline loops: CDR1 MDHEN, CDR2 SYDVKM. The CDR3 covers 15 residues. Trimming at V came to 1 base and at J to 6 bases, leaving 6 bases not matched to a gene. CDR3 DNA sequence: TGTGCCAGCAGTTTATTTCAAGGACAGGGGAATGGCTACACCTTC. Translating gives CASSLFQGQGNGYTF.